These T cell receptor beta chains were read from a single sample in a study of blood T cell repertoires in COVID-19. Profiled with immunoSEQ multiplex PCR; TCRdb holds only in-frame clones, not every one. The table shows some 200,000 clones, with about 79% occurring only once. The sequenced sample was peripheral blood. These TCRs come from a human donor in a cohort sampled during active COVID-19. Both conserved end residues are part of each CDR3. D genes are given only for firm matches. Size is stated for part of the rows, as once, few or many counts, or as a class when the clone is expanded.

CASRVPELADTDTQYF,TGTGCCAGTCGGGTCCCGGAACTAGCGGACACAGATACGCAGTATTTT,-,TRBJ2-3,TRBV6-6,TRBD2,16
CASSTTANTEAFF,TGTGCCAGCAGCACGACAGCGAACACTGAAGCTTTCTTT,-,TRBJ1-1,TRBV14,-,13
CASSYSGAYEQYF,TGTGCCAGCAGTTATTCGGGTGCTTACGAGCAGTACTTC,-,TRBJ2-7,TRBV6-2/TRBV6-3,-,13
CASSQGIAGVNTGELFF,TGTGCCAGCAGCCAAGGGATAGCGGGAGTGAACACCGGGGAGCTGTTTTTT,few,TRBJ2-2,TRBV4-2,TRBD2,17
CASSQEGSAGIGNTIYF,TGCGCCAGCAGCCAGGAAGGGTCGGCAGGGATTGGAAACACCATATATTTT,-,TRBJ1-3,TRBV4-1,-,17
CASSLAGKYTEAFF,TGTGCCAGCAGTTTAGCAGGGAAGTACACTGAAGCTTTCTTT,-,TRBJ1-1,TRBV28,-,14
CASSLGTSGRRGDTQYF,TGCGCCAGCAGCTTGGGGACTAGCGGGAGAAGGGGAGATACGCAGTATTTT,-,TRBJ2-3,TRBV5-1,TRBD2,17
CASRAGTGQREQYF,TGTGCCAGCAGAGCCGGGACAGGTCAACGCGAGCAGTACTTC,many,TRBJ2-7,TRBV28,TRBD1,14
CASSRRDTASYEQYF,TGTGCCAGCAGTCGCCGGGACACCGCCTCCTACGAGCAGTACTTC,-,TRBJ2-7,TRBV6-2/TRBV6-3,-,15
CASSQVGTGVEKLFF,TGCGCCAGCAGCCAGGTCGGGACAGGGGTTGAAAAACTGTTTTTT,few,TRBJ1-4,TRBV4-1,TRBD1,15
CASSSRLAEGEQYF,TGTGCCAGCAGCTCCCGACTAGCGGAAGGCGAGCAGTACTTC,-,TRBJ2-7,TRBV7-2,TRBD2,14
CASSHVIGQGTDNEQFF,TGTGCCAGCAGCCATGTCATCGGACAGGGGACCGACAATGAGCAGTTCTTC,-,TRBJ2-1,TRBV16,TRBD1,17
CASSKQGVVSEQYF,TGTGCCAGTAGCAAGCAGGGGGTCGTCTCCGAGCAGTACTTC,-,TRBJ2-7,TRBV19,TRBD1,14
CAWSGNEKLFF,TGTGCCTGGTCAGGGAATGAAAAACTGTTTTTT,-,TRBJ1-4,TRBV30,-,11
CASSLSGGWEQFF,TGTGCCAGCAGCTTATCCGGGGGTTGGGAGCAGTTCTTC,-,TRBJ2-1,TRBV7-9,-,13
CASSQLSGTSSYNEQFF,TGTGCCAGCTCACAACTTAGCGGGACAAGCTCCTACAATGAGCAGTTCTTC,once,TRBJ2-1,TRBV18,TRBD2,17
CASSLSASGRAMYF,TGTGCCAGCAGTTTATCGGCTAGCGGGAGGGCTATGTACTTC,few,TRBJ2-5,TRBV27,TRBD2,14
CASSRGEGNQPQHF,TGCGCCAGCAGTCGGGGGGAGGGCAATCAGCCCCAGCATTTT,-,TRBJ1-5,TRBV10-2,-,14
CASTSPRQGYVYNEQFF,TGTGCCAGTACCAGCCCGCGACAGGGCTACGTCTACAATGAGCAGTTCTTC,-,TRBJ2-1,TRBV19,TRBD1,17
CASSLGGRTGDEQFF,TGTGCCAGCAGCTTAGGCGGGAGGACGGGCGATGAGCAGTTCTTC,once,TRBJ2-1,TRBV7-8,TRBD2,15
CASSLRGLTEAFF,TGTGCCAGCAGCCTCAGGGGCTTAACTGAAGCTTTCTTT,-,TRBJ1-1,TRBV7-9,-,13
CASRDRTGDNSPLHF,TGCGCCAGCAGGGACCGGACAGGGGATAATTCACCCCTCCACTTT,-,TRBJ1-6,TRBV5-1,TRBD1,15